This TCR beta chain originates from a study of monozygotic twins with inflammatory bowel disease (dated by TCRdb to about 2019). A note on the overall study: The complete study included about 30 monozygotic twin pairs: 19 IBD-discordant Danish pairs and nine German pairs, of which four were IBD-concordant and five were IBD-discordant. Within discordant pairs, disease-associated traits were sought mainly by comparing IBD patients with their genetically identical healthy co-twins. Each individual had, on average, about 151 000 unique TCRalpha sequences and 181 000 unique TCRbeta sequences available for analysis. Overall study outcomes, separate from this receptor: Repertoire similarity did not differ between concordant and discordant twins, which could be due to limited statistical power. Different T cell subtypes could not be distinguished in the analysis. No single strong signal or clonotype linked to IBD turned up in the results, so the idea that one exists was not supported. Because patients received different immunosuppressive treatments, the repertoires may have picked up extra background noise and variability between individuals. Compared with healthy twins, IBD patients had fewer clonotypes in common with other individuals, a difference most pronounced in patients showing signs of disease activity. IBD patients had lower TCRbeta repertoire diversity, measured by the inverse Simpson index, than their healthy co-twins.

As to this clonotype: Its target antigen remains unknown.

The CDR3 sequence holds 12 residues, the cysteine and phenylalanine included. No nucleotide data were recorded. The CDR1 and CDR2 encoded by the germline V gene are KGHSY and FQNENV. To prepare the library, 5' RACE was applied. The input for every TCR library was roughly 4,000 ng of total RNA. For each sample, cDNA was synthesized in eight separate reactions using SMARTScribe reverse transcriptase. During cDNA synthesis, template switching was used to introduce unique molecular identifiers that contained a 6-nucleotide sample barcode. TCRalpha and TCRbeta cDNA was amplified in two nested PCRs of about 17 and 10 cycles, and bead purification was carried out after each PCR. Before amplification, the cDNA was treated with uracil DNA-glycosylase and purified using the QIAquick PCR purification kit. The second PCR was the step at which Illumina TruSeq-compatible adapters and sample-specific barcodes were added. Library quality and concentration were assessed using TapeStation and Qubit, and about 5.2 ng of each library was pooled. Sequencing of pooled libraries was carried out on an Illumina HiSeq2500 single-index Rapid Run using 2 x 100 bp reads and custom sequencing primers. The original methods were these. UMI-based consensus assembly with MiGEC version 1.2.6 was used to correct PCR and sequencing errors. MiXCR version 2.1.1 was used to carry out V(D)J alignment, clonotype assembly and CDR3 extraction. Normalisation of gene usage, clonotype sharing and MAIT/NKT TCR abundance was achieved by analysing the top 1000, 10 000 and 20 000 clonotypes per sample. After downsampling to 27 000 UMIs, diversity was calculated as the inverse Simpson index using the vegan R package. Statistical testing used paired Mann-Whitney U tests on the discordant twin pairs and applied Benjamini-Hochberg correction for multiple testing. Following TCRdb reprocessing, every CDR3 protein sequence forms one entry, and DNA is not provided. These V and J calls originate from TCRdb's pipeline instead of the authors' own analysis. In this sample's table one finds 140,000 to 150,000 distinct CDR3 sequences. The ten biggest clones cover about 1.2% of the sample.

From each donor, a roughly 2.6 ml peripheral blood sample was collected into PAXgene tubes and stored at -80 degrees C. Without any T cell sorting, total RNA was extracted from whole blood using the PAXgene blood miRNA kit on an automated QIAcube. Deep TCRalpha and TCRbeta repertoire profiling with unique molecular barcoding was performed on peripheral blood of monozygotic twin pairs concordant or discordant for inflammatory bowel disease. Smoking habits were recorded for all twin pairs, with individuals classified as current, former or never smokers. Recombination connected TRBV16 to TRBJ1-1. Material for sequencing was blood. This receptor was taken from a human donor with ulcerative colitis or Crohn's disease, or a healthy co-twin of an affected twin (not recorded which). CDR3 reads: CASSQFVSEAFF.